This T cell receptor (beta chain) comes out of a study of blood T cell repertoires in COVID-19. Study information: Italy, Spain and the United States were the sources of the convalescent and acute COVID-19 samples.

J was trimmed by 7 bases and V by 6 bases; bases with no gene match: 8. The CDR3 covers 15 residues. Per the germline V gene, CDR1 is SNHLY and CDR2 is FYNNEI. Source study methods: Estimation of nucleated cell counts relied on the amplification of reference gene primers. Measured with immunoSEQ multiplex PCR; TCRdb has only the in-frame clones, and not every one. For V, J and clone size, that table is used; D and trimming come from the DNA. The repertoire consists of around 160,000 clones, with 80% to 90% occurring once and the leading ten covering approximately 3%. The sequenced material came from peripheral blood. This sequence originates from a man in his sixties with acute or convalescent COVID-19. The chain has TRBV2 and TRBJ1-5, with 11 bases lining up with TRBD1. CDR3 sequence reads: CASRGTGGGSQPQHF. In nucleotides, the CDR3 is TGTGCCAGCAGGGGGACAGGGGGAGGGAGCCAGCCCCAGCATTTT.